This T cell receptor (beta chain) came from a study of CD8 T cells in Susac syndrome. TCR beta sequences were obtained from blood CD8+ and CD4+ T cells. TEMRA cells were enriched by FACS, while CD8+ and CD4+ T cells were obtained through a negative isolation that was performed magnetically. The V and J ends lost 5 bases and 5 bases, in that order; junction bases with no gene match: 8. There are 14 residues in the CDR3. The germline V gene encodes CDR1 LNHDA and CDR2 SQIVND (reference sequence). This clonotype was observed a single time. When the RNA was reverse transcribed, random hexamers were used with an input of roughly 0.45 to 1 ug. Via MiXCR, TCRdb re-called the immunoSEQ multiplex PCR reads, giving one row per CDR3 protein. The table has fewer than 350,000 distinct CDR3 sequences, about 91% seen once.

The sequence was obtained from a human donor with multiple sclerosis. Sequencing input: CD4+ T cells from PBMCs. The rearrangement links TRBV19 to TRBJ1-2; TRBD1 matches at 7 bases. In DNA form, the CDR3 reads TGTGCCAGTAGTGCTCCTGAGGGGGCATATGGCTACACCTTC. It specifies CASSAPEGAYGYTF. The full variable domain, in which reference TRBV19 and TRBJ1-2 provide the parts outside the CDR3, is DGGITQSPKYLFRKEGQNVTLSCEQNLNHDAMYWYRQDPGQGLRLIYYSQIVNDFQKGDIAEGYSVSREKKESFPLTVTSAQKNPTAFYLCASSAPEGAYGYTFGSGTRLTVV.